This TCR beta chain came from a study of cytomegalovirus exposure and HLA in healthy donors. Notes on the study in general: An analysis was carried out at a later point. It showed that HLA-associated TCR beta chains were more clonally expanded than equally common non-associated chains.

Comments on this clone: Its antigen remains unknown.

With 60 Vbeta and 13 Jbeta primers, the PCR was carried out. Some clones are missing from TCRdb's copy, which holds only in-frame ones; the method was immunoSEQ multiplex PCR. The sample has approximately 220,000 clones; over 80% are singletons. Germline V gene lookup returns CDR1 SEHNR and CDR2 FQNEAQ (reference sequence). This CDR3 is 19 amino acids long. Between the trimmed V and J ends, which lost 4 bases and 0 bases, there was a span of 24 bases. The chain couples TRBV7-9 to TRBJ2-5; possibly TRBD1 for D (6 bases). Sequenced: PBMCs. This receptor was obtained from a boy aged 2-9 years in good health and CMV-seronegative. The chain's CDR3 is CASSSKSWSDSTYQETQYF. CDR3 sequence (DNA): TGTGCCAGCAGCTCGAAATCCTGGTCGGACAGCACGTACCAAGAGACCCAGTACTTC.